This T cell receptor (beta chain) was recovered during a study of shared clonotypes between healthy human individuals (dated by TCRdb to the early 2020s). Regarding the complete study: The cohort included a few men and a couple of women between 18 and 49 years of age. For each donor, three plates each were used for CD4 naive and CD4 memory, two plates were used for CD8 naive, and one plate was used for CD8 memory. To estimate repertoire size and how much clonotypes are shared between individuals, the study performed deep sequencing of blood TCR repertoires from a few healthy adults. Libraries were prepared and TCR repertoires were sequenced by different laboratories using diverse techniques, in order to increase sequencing depth and limit assay-specific biases. Per donor, leukapheresis produced somewhere between about 0.94 and 8.9 billion PBMCs.

CD8 naive samples consisted of CD45RO-negative cells that were positively selected for CCR7, yielding a CD45RA+CCR7+ population without TemRA cells. The donors were healthy, HIV-negative adults who had no recently reported acute infections or vaccinations. All donors were Caucasian adults living in Nashville, Tennessee, USA. After blood collection by leukapheresis, PBMCs were isolated using Ficoll-Histopaque density gradient centrifugation and then cryopreserved in the vapor phase of liquid nitrogen. Analytical flow cytometry was used to check the purity and quantity of every magnetically sorted T cell population. Genomic DNA was isolated from each sorted fraction and quantified by UV absorbance on a Nanodrop 2000c. There are 13 amino acids in the CDR3, from cysteine to phenylalanine inclusive. The DNA shown is the 39-base CDR3, in frame from base 1. CDR1 and CDR2, per the germline V gene, are MDHEN and SYDVKM. Cut back by 2 bases and 2 bases, the V and J ends lie 6 bases apart.

Results and caveats for the whole study, not just this receptor: Estimated clonotype richness was generally larger for naive than for memory subsets. Because the study included a small number of donors, the genetic and exposure-history diversity represented was limited. Incomplete sequencing was indicated by rarefaction of sorted-subset datasets, despite the large sequencing depth. When several donors were compared, the shared fraction of clonotypes was about 5% for naive CD4, about 4% for naive CD8, 2% to 2.5% for memory CD4, and 0.4% for memory CD8. Pairwise subsampling indicated that sequencing depth was expected to affect the degree of clonotype sharing among donors. Compared with non-shared clonotypes, the clonotypes found in all four sorted-subset donors had higher generation probabilities. Only blood was sampled, and tissue TCR repertoires likely differ from those in blood.

As regards this clone: This clone's antigen is unknown. Base qualities are not at hand, and no much larger clone is one base apart.

Using the deep immunoSEQ assay, TCR CDR3 regions were amplified from genomic DNA by multiplex PCR. Extracted genomic DNA from each cell subset was distributed evenly across all wells of several immunoSEQ 96-well plates, and each plate was treated as a replicate. For sorted subsets, approximately 210 ng genomic DNA, equal to tens of thousands of T cell genomes, was loaded into each replicate PCR. Purified libraries were quantified with a Qubit 3.0 fluorometer, sized on a Bioanalyzer 2100, and re-quantified with the KAPA Library Quantification kit. A separate single-read 150-cycle Illumina NextSeq 550 flow cell was used to sequence each immunoSEQ 96-well plate. In the original analysis: Because the immunoSEQ output held only junctional sequences and lacked quality scores, the filtering could not match the filtering applied to full-length reads. Sequences were annotated with PyIR, a Python wrapper for IgBLAST v1.9, using IMGT germline references to assign V/J genes and CDR3. Any read was removed if the V/J assignment was weak (E-value above 1e-6), the CDR3 was missing, or the read contained stop codons, out-of-frame junctions, or ambiguous translated residues. A V3J clonotype was defined by an identical inferred V gene, J gene, and CDR3 amino acid sequence. Percentage overlap between repertoires was calculated by dividing the number of shared unique clonotypes by the size of the smaller repertoire. RTK rarefaction, the Chao1 estimator, and Recon v2.1 estimates of unobserved clonotypes were used to assess repertoire richness. OLGA was used to compute generation probabilities for all TCRbeta clonotypes that the gDNA method yielded from a handful of donors. The immuneACCESS repertoire file appears here via TCRdb, limited to in-frame rearrangements. These files lack a portion of the clones; in checked studies, under half of the deficit traces to unresolved V genes, and the cause of the others is not known. Clone size and the V and J calls come from that table; the DNA yielded D and trimming. The sample contains under 2,000,000 clones, approximately 95% of them found a single time. Of the sample, roughly 1% falls within the top ten clones.

This sequence originates from a man in his late teens or twenties in good health. The sequenced material came from naive CD8+ T cells sorted from blood. The cell subset or site label corresponds to: CD45RA+CCR7+. The chain joins TRBV28 to TRBJ1-1, with the D gene call left open. The bases read TGTGCCAGCAGTTTACCGATTAACACTGAAGCTTTCTTT. Its translation is CASSLPINTEAFF.